This T cell receptor beta chain was retrieved from a study of blood T cell repertoires in COVID-19. Study details: Samples of COVID-19 (acute and convalescent) were obtained from the United States, Italy and Spain. The analysed material was cDNA or gDNA that came from T cells, B-cell-depleted T cells, or PBMCs.

Losses at the gene ends were 5 bases for V and 6 bases for J; bases not matched to a gene: 4. This CDR3 is built from 14 residues. The germline V gene encodes CDR1 SGDLS and CDR2 YYNGEE. Original handling: Amplifying reference gene primers gave estimates of nucleated cell counts. Profiled with immunoSEQ multiplex PCR; TCRdb holds only in-frame clones, not every one. V and J calls plus clone size are reproduced from that table; the DNA served to infer D and trimming. The sample lists about 64,000 clones, roughly 84% occurring once. The chain recombines TRBV9 with TRBJ1-4; 10 bases fit TRBD1. The TCR was taken from a woman aged 60-75 years with acute or convalescent COVID-19. Sequencing was performed on peripheral blood. CDR3 in DNA: TGTGCCAGCAGTGGGGGACAGGGGTATGAAAAACTGTTTTTT. Protein: CASSGGQGYEKLFF.